The 24 T cell receptor beta chains in this list originate from one sample, sequenced in a study of CD8 T cells in ankylosing spondylitis. TCRdb ran MiXCR on the 5' RACE reads and lists one entry per CDR3 protein. The sample contains some 71,000 distinct CDR3 sequences, about 5.2% of which appear only once. Sequencing was done on a sample of blood, either unsorted or a sorted T cell fraction (not recorded which). The receptor source for this set is a male donor with ankylosing spondylitis or in good health (not recorded which).

In this sample, this clonotype turned up many times. The chain couples TRBV4-2 to TRBJ2-7; possible D gene TRBD2, 6 bases. In germline, CDR1 is LGHNA, CDR2 YNFKEQ. Trimming took 0 bases from V and 4 from J, leaving 7 bases between them. The CDR3 extends over 13 amino acids. CDR3 region: CASSQDAGYEQYF. CDR3 nucleotides: TGTGCCAGCAGCCAAGATGCGGGGTACGAGCAGTACTTC.

This clonotype occurred many times. The chain uses TRBV3-1 and TRBJ2-3; TRBD2 agrees at 7 bases. The V and J ends lost 10 bases and 4 bases, in that order; junction bases with no gene match: 17. Germline V gene sequence: CDR1 LGHDT, CDR2 YNNKEL (reference sequence). The CDR3 sequence is 16 residues long. The CDR3 sequence: CATSLGGTEGADTQYF. CDR3 DNA: TGTGCCACCTCTCTGGGGGGGACTGAGGGTGCAGATACGCAGTATTTT.

This clonotype was recorded at least ten times. V is TRBV27 and J is TRBJ1-1, with 7 bases that match TRBD1. The CDR3 consists of 12 residues. Germline trimming cut 4 bases from V and 13 bases from J; bases unmatched to any gene: 9. CDR1 MNHEY and CDR2 SMNVEV come from the germline V gene (reference sequence). The CDR3 DNA reads as TGTGCCAGCAGTTCGGGACAGTCTCGTGTTTTCTTT. This encodes CASSSGQSRVFF.

This clonotype was observed at least ten times. V and J are TRBV20-1 and TRBJ1-4; a possible D gene is TRBD1 (5 bases). The CDR3 extends over 14 amino acids. V lost 0 bases and J 4 bases, leaving 9 bases between the germline ends. The V gene's germline CDR1 is DFQATT and CDR2 SNEGSKA (reference sequence). The CDR3 spells CSARERGFNEKLFF. The CDR3 DNA follows: TGCAGTGCTAGAGAACGGGGGTTTAATGAAAAACTGTTTTTT.

This clonotype was observed many times. The rearrangement links TRBV5-8 to TRBJ2-7; D is uncertain. The CDR3 extends over 11 amino acids. The germline V and J ends were trimmed by 1 base and 4 bases, with 3 bases remaining between them. The germline gives CDR1 SGHTS, CDR2 YDEGEE. The CDR3 region is CASSLTYEQYF. The CDR3 DNA is TGTGCCAGCAGCTTGACATACGAGCAGTACTTC.

This clonotype was observed many times. This rearrangement joins TRBV20-1 to TRBJ2-3; the match to TRBD2 covers 11 bases. V lost 8 bases to trimming and J lost 3 bases; unmatched junction nucleotides: 7. This CDR3 contains 14 residues. Looked up from germline, CDR1 is DFQATT and CDR2 is SNEGSKA (reference sequence). CDR3 residues: CSTTRLAGTDTQYF. DNA for the CDR3: TGCAGTACGACACGACTAGCGGGAACAGATACGCAGTATTTT.

This clonotype was counted many times. The chain employs TRBV7-8 and TRBJ2-7, with unresolved D. There are 14 residues in the CDR3. The germline CDR1 and CDR2 sequences are SGHVS and FQNEAQ. Trimming pared 4 bases from V and 0 bases from J, leaving 10 bases between. CDR3: CASSSNTYSYEQYF. The CDR3 bases are TGTGCCAGCAGCTCGAACACCTACTCCTACGAGCAGTACTTC.

Many counts were recorded for this clonotype. V is TRBV3-1 and J is TRBJ1-2; D not certain. V was pared by 3 bases and J by 7 bases, with 12 bases between. Germline loops: CDR1 LGHDT, CDR2 YNNKEL (reference sequence). The CDR3 is 13 residues long. CDR3 sequence reads: CASSHQSDAGYTF. The DNA for the CDR3 is TGTGCCAGCAGCCACCAGTCAGACGCTGGCTACACCTTC.

The table lists this clonotype with many counts. The V gene is TRBV5-1, the J gene TRBJ2-1; 7 nucleotides align to TRBD1. Looked up from germline, CDR1 is SGHRS and CDR2 is YFSETQ. The J segment lost 8 bases and the V segment lost 6 bases, leaving 8 bases of the junction unmatched. There are 13 residues in the CDR3. CDR3 sequence: CASKPTGVDEQFF. The CDR3 DNA is TGCGCCAGCAAACCCACAGGGGTGGATGAGCAGTTCTTC. Filled out from reference TRBV5-1 and TRBJ2-1, the complete variable domain reads KAGVTQTPRYLIKTRGQQVTLSCSPISGHRSVSWYQQTPGQGLQFLFEYFSETQRNKGNFPGRFSGRQFSNSRSEMNVSTLELGDSALYLCASKPTGVDEQFFGPGTRLTVL.

This clonotype has a count of ten or more. The J gene is TRBJ1-1, the V gene TRBV24-1; no reliable D call. This CDR3 is built from 11 residues. The germline V gene has CDR1 KGHDR and CDR2 SFDVKD. V was trimmed by 7 bases and J by 4 bases, leaving 6 bases between them. The CDR3 region is CATRESTEAFF. The CDR3 bases are TGTGCCACCAGGGAGAGCACTGAAGCTTTCTTT.

This clonotype was seen repeatedly, ten times or more. The gene calls are TRBV2 and TRBJ2-5; D gene uncertain. Deletions cut 8 bases from V and 2 bases from J, with 9 bases between. Germline-derived CDR1 and CDR2 are SNHLY and FYNNEI. The CDR3 is made up of 12 amino acids. CDR3 residues: CASGQSQETQYF. In nucleotides, the CDR3 is TGTGCCAGCGGGCAGAGTCAAGAGACCCAGTACTTC.

This clonotype was recorded at least ten times. The rearrangement joins TRBV7-8 to TRBJ2-2; weak D call: TRBD1 (6 bases). Germline CDR1 SGHVS, CDR2 FQNEAQ. The CDR3 is 12 amino acids. V lost 8 bases and J 4 bases, leaving 8 bases between the germline ends. CDR3 sequence reads: CASQGGTGELFF. CDR3 nucleotide sequence: TGTGCCAGCCAAGGGGGCACCGGGGAGCTGTTTTTT. Variable domain in full (rest from reference TRBV7-8 and TRBJ2-2): GAGVSQSPRYKVAKRGQDVALRCDPISGHVSLFWYQQALGQGPEFLTYFQNEAQLDKSGLPSDRFFAERPEGSVSTLKIQRTQQEDSAVYLCASQGGTGELFFGEGSRLTVL.

There are many counts of this clonotype. The chain links TRBV5-1 to TRBJ1-2; D not resolved. V lost 0 bases, J lost 8 bases, and 8 bases lay in between. This CDR3 is 12 amino acids long. From germline, CDR1 is SGHRS and CDR2 YFSETQ. CDR3 amino acids: CASSLEDEGYTF. DNA of the CDR3: TGCGCCAGCAGCTTGGAAGATGAAGGCTACACCTTC.

This clonotype was seen ten or more times. The gene calls are TRBV30 and TRBJ2-7, with D unresolved. This CDR3 region has 14 residues. V dropped 0 bases and J dropped 1 base, with 10 bases sitting between them. CDR1 is GTSNPN and CDR2 is SVGIG in the germline V gene (reference sequence). The chain's CDR3 is CAWSVQEVSYEQYF. CDR3 sequence (DNA): TGTGCCTGGAGTGTACAAGAGGTATCCTACGAGCAGTACTTC.

This clonotype was counted at least ten times. This rearrangement joins TRBV28 to TRBJ1-1; possible D gene TRBD1, 5 bases. From germline, CDR1 is MDHEN and CDR2 SYDVKM. The CDR3 runs 13 residues. Trimming took off 7 bases at V and 1 base at J, with 10 bases between the two ends. This CDR3 is CASTRDGNTEAFF. The DNA for the CDR3 is TGTGCCAGCACCCGGGACGGGAACACTGAAGCTTTCTTT. Together with reference TRBV28 and TRBJ1-1, the CDR3 gives the full variable domain: DVKVTQSSRYLVKRTGEKVFLECVQDMDHENMFWYRQDPGLGLRLIYFSYDVKMKEKGDIPEGYSVSREKKERFSLILESASTNQTSMYLCASTRDGNTEAFFGQGTRLTVV.

This clonotype has a count of ten or more. Written as DNA, the CDR3 is TGTGCCAGCCGCGGGGACACCAAGGCAGAAGCTTTCTTT. This encodes CASRGDTKAEAFF. The rearrangement links TRBV10-3 to TRBJ1-1, with TRBD1 as a possible D gene (6 bases). Germline loops: CDR1 ENHRY, CDR2 SYGVKD. This CDR3 comprises 13 residues. V lost 10 bases, J lost 8 bases, and 20 bases lay in between.

This clonotype has a count of ten or more. This chain joins TRBV18 and TRBJ1-1, with D perhaps TRBD1 (5 bases). This CDR3 spans 13 amino acids. CDR1 KGHSH and CDR2 LQKENI come from the germline V gene. The V and J ends lost 4 bases and 2 bases respectively, with 8 bases between them. The CDR3 loop reads CASSQQDNTEAFF. The CDR3 DNA reads TGTGCCAGCTCACAACAGGATAACACTGAAGCTTTCTTT.

This clonotype showed up many times. The genes are TRBV10-3 and TRBJ1-5; D unclear. Germline V gene sequence: CDR1 ENHRY, CDR2 SYGVKD. CDR3 length: 15 residues. V dropped 0 bases and J dropped 5 bases, with 11 bases sitting between them. The CDR3 DNA is TGTGCCATCAGTGAGTCCGGAGCAGGTCATCAGCCCCAGCATTTT. Encoded protein: CAISESGAGHQPQHF.

This clonotype showed up many times. This sequence joins TRBV28 and TRBJ2-1; 8 nucleotides match TRBD2. Germline CDR1 is MDHEN and CDR2 is SYDVKM. Unmatched junction bases numbered 9, after V lost 1 base and J lost 4 bases. The CDR3 length is 17 residues. The CDR3 nucleotides are TGTGCCAGCAGTTTATTACCGGGGGGGCCCCGATACAATGAGCAGTTCTTC. Its protein is CASSLLPGGPRYNEQFF.

This clonotype was picked up many times. This chain links TRBV3-1 with TRBJ2-3; TRBD1 matches 8 bases. This CDR3 contains 15 residues. Trimming at V came to 5 bases and at J to 0 bases, leaving 4 bases not matched to a gene. Per the germline V gene, CDR1 is LGHDT and CDR2 is YNNKEL (reference sequence). The CDR3 reads CASSTRTGSTDTQYF. CDR3 DNA: TGTGCCAGCAGCACCCGGACAGGGAGCACAGATACGCAGTATTTT.

This clonotype appeared a few times. CDR3 sequence reads: CASSLAYEQFF. As DNA, the CDR3 is TGTGCCAGCAGTTTAGCCTATGAGCAGTTCTTC. The chain carries TRBV12-3 or TRBV12-4 and TRBJ2-1; D remains ambiguous. With 0 bases removed from V and 8 bases from J, the gap between germline ends came to 2 bases. The CDR3 loop spans 11 amino acids.

This clonotype was seen ten or more times. This rearrangement joins TRBV9 to TRBJ2-5; 10 bases are a match to TRBD2. The V segment lost 4 bases and the J segment 2 bases; nucleotides outside the gene matches: 11. Germline-derived CDR1 and CDR2 are SGDLS and YYNGEE. The CDR3 consists of 17 residues. As DNA, the CDR3 is TGTGCCAGCAGCCAGAATTGGGCTAGCGGGGGTCAAGAGACCCAGTACTTC. This sequence encodes CASSQNWASGGQETQYF.

In its sample, this clonotype was seen many times. The chain's CDR3 is CASSLARGLTEAFF. CDR3 sequence (DNA): TGTGCCAGCAGTTTAGCCAGGGGGCTGACTGAAGCTTTCTTT. This sequence joins TRBV12-3 or TRBV12-4 and TRBJ1-1, with 8 positions matching TRBD1. Unmatched junction bases numbered 2, after V lost 0 bases and J lost 5 bases. CDR3 length equals 14 residues.

A few counts support this clonotype. The rearrangement uses TRBV7-6 and TRBJ1-2, with 10 bases that match TRBD1. CDR3 length: 17 amino acids. Unmatched junction bases numbered 13, after V lost 5 bases and J lost 4 bases. In germline, CDR1 is SGHVS, CDR2 FNYEAQ. CDR3 residues: CASSERTGGELGYGYTF. Written as DNA, the CDR3 is TGTGCCAGCAGCGAACGGACAGGGGGTGAGCTAGGCTATGGCTACACCTTC.